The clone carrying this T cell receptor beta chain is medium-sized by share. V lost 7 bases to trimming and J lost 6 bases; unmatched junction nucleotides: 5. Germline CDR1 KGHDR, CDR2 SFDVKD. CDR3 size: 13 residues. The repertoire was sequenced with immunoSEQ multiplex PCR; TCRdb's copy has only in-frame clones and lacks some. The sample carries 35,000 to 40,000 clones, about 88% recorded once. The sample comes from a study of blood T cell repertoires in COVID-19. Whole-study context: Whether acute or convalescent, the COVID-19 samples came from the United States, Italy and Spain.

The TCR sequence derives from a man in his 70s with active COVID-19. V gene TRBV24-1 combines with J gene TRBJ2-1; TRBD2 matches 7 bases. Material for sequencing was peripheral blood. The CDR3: CATSQWEGNEQFF. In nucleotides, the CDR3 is TGTGCCACCAGCCAATGGGAGGGCAATGAGCAGTTCTTC.